Sequencing of this T cell receptor beta chain was carried out in a study of shared clonotypes between healthy human individuals. Only in-frame clones appear in the TCRdb table, and some are missing; sequencing was by immunoSEQ multiplex PCR. Among about 2.3 million clones, 85% to 95% were seen once, and the ten largest hold approximately 0.4%. Germline loops: CDR1 SGHVS, CDR2 FQNEAQ. This CDR3 is built from 16 residues. Trimming removed 3 bases from V and 3 bases from J, with 18 bases in between. The chain links TRBV7-8 to TRBJ2-7; D assignment may be TRBD1 or TRBD2 (6 bases each). The sequence came from a man between 18 and 29 years old in good health. Some clones in this sample may be carry-over from other donors' samples. Sequences were obtained from naive CD4+ T cells from PBMCs. The sample's subset: CD45RA+ positively selected. The DNA of the CDR3 is TGTGCCAGCAGCTTTTGGAGGGGGTCGTCTTTCTACGAGCAGTACTTC. This gives the protein CASSFWRGSSFYEQYF. The variable domain in full, with the rest retrieved from reference TRBV7-8 and TRBJ2-7, is GAGVSQSPRYKVAKRGQDVALRCDPISGHVSLFWYQQALGQGPEFLTYFQNEAQLDKSGLPSDRFFAERPEGSVSTLKIQRTQQEDSAVYLCASSFWRGSSFYEQYFGPGTRLTVT.